The source of this T cell receptor beta chain is a study of human thymus T cells. From resections taken during corrective heart surgery, the thymus tissue was obtained. Those donating were healthy Finnish infants in corrective surgery for congenital heart defects. The data were produced by immunoSEQ multiplex PCR, yet TCRdb's version contains in-frame clones alone and is incomplete. The table has about 130,000 clones, around 94% seen once. Trimming removed 8 bases at V and 2 bases at J, with 24 bases between. The CDR3 is made up of 18 amino acids. Germline V gene sequence: CDR1 WSHSY, CDR2 SAAADI. Overall study results and limits: Blood and thymic repertoires both appeared biased in V and J gene usage. In unrelated individuals, thymic repertoires overlapped highly, according to related research.

Comment on this clone: Its specificity is unknown.

This TCR was recovered from a boy younger than two with a congenital heart defect but otherwise immunologically healthy. J is TRBJ2-2 and V is TRBV10-2; D could derive from TRBD1 or TRBD2 (6 bases each). Sequencing was done on a sample of thymus tissue. CDR3 in DNA: TGCGCCAGCTCCAACCCCCCCGGAGGGGGTCTCAACACCGGGGAGCTGTTTTTT. Its protein product is CASSNPPGGGLNTGELFF.